These 29 T cell receptor beta chains were sequenced from one sample in a study of regulatory T cells in long-lasting Graves disease. In building TCR beta libraries, iRepertoire HTBI primers were used together with Arm-PCR of CDR3 regions. TCRdb called the multiplex PCR reads again in MiXCR, with one record for every CDR3 protein. Of over 300,000 distinct CDR3 sequences detected, about 16% appear once; the ten largest clones hold over 20%. Sample time point: newly diagnosed GD, antithyroid drugs for less than 3 months. PBMC RNA was the source of the TCR library. The material sequenced was peripheral blood mononuclear cells (PBMCs), taken at new diagnosis, from a patient treated with antithyroid drugs. Receptor source: a female donor with Graves disease.

A few counts support this clonotype. This may arise from a read error, as a much more abundant clone is one base away. The V and J genes are TRBV6-2 or TRBV6-3 and TRBJ1-5; D unresolved. The CDR3 spans 13 residues. Germline CDR1 MNHEY, CDR2 SVGEGT. V gave up 5 bases and J gave up 5 bases, with 10 bases separating them. CDR3 loop: CASSGLEHQPQHF. CDR3 sequence (DNA): TGTGCCAGCAGTGGACTGGAGCATCAGCCCCAGCATTTT.

The sample holds a few counts of this clonotype. The chain joins TRBV28 to TRBJ2-4; TRBD2 might be the D (6 bases). Germline-derived CDR1 and CDR2 are MDHEN and SYDVKM. Between the trimmed V and J ends, which lost 4 bases and 3 bases, there was a span of 10 bases. The CDR3 consists of 14 residues. The CDR3 protein is CASSWRDDKNIQYF. CDR3 DNA sequence: TGTGCCAGCAGTTGGCGGGACGACAAAAACATTCAGTACTTC.

There are many counts of this clonotype. J is TRBJ2-5 and V is TRBV12-3 or TRBV12-4; maybe TRBD2 (6 bases). V dropped 4 bases and J dropped 5 bases, with 14 bases sitting between them. CDR3 length: 14 amino acids. The CDR3 sequence: CASSSRRGSETQYF. The CDR3 coding sequence is TGTGCCAGCAGTTCCAGGAGGGGCAGCGAGACCCAGTACTTC.

Ten or more counts support this clonotype. The chain is built from TRBV7-9 and TRBJ2-7, with 7 bases that match TRBD2. Looked up from germline, CDR1 is SEHNR and CDR2 is FQNEAQ (reference sequence). The CDR3 contains 14 residues. J lost 7 bases, V lost 3 bases, and 9 bases had no gene match. The CDR3 coding sequence is TGTGCCAGCAGCTTTTCTGGACTAGAGGGAGAGCAGTACTTC. It translates to CASSFSGLEGEQYF.

This clonotype was detected ten times or more. The J gene is TRBJ2-7, the V gene TRBV12-3 or TRBV12-4; either TRBD1 or TRBD2 may fit D (5 bases each). Trimming stripped 6 bases from V and 9 bases from J, with 15 bases between. The CDR3 length is 12 residues. The CDR3 is CASSLIRDGQYF. As DNA, the CDR3 is TGTGCCAGCAGCCTCATCCGGGACGGGCAGTACTTC.

In the case of this clonotype: With a much larger clone just one base away, this may be a read error. The rearrangement uses TRBV12-3 or TRBV12-4 and TRBJ2-7; D is possibly TRBD2 (5 bases). The CDR3 has 17 amino acids. This chain's CDR3 is CAGSLEGGSTPTYEQYF. CDR3 nucleotide sequence: TGTGCCGGCAGTTTAGAGGGCGGATCAACTCCGACGTACGAGCAGTACTTC.

The chain links TRBV14 to TRBJ2-7; 10 bases align to TRBD2. After removal of 7 bases from V and 3 bases from J, the junction contained 15 bases not matched to a gene. CDR1 and CDR2 from the germline V gene are SGHDN and FVKESK. This CDR3 has 17 residues. The CDR3 is CASNPPGLARSYYEQYF. DNA for the CDR3: TGTGCCAGCAACCCACCGGGACTAGCGAGATCTTACTACGAGCAGTACTTC.

This chain connects TRBV7-9 to TRBJ2-1, with D perhaps given as TRBD1 or TRBD2 (5 bases each). Germline loops: CDR1 SEHNR, CDR2 FQNEAQ (reference sequence). The CDR3 contains 13 residues. V gave up 10 bases and J gave up 2 bases, with 12 bases separating them. CDR3 DNA sequence: TGTGCCATCCGGAAGGGACCCTACAATGAGCAGTTCTTC. This codes for CAIRKGPYNEQFF.

Many counts were recorded for this clonotype. In DNA form, the CDR3 reads TGTGCCAGCAGCCCCGGGACTAGCGGGGGGGCCCGCGAGACCCAGTACTTC. This translates into CASSPGTSGGARETQYF. The rearrangement joins TRBV4-2 to TRBJ2-5; TRBD2 matches at 16 bases. The CDR3 consists of 17 residues. J gave up 5 bases and V 4 bases, and 7 bases lay outside the gene matches. Germline lookup yields CDR1 LGHNA and CDR2 YNFKEQ.

This clonotype appeared a few times. The chain is built from TRBV5-1 and TRBJ1-2; TRBD1 agrees at 9 bases. This CDR3 is 16 amino acids long. V lost 4 bases, J lost 7 bases, and 14 bases stayed unmatched. The germline V gene encodes CDR1 SGHRS and CDR2 YFSETQ. The CDR3 bases are TGCGCCAGCAGCCCAAACCACCAGGACAGGGGAAGTGGCTACACCTTC. Its protein product is CASSPNHQDRGSGYTF.

There are many counts of this clonotype. The rearrangement joins TRBV27 to TRBJ2-1; 9 bases map to TRBD1. Germline V lookup: CDR1 MNHEY, CDR2 SMNVEV (reference sequence). The CDR3 sequence is 15 residues long. V gave up 5 bases and J gave up 2 bases; unmatched junction bases: 4. The CDR3 spells CASSADRGAYNEQFF. CDR3 nucleotides: TGTGCCAGCAGTGCCGACAGGGGGGCCTACAATGAGCAGTTCTTC.

This clonotype has at least ten counts. The chain uses TRBV7-9 and TRBJ2-3; 11 bases fit TRBD2. The CDR3 runs to 24 residues. CDR1 SEHNR and CDR2 FQNEAQ come from the germline V gene (reference sequence). V was clipped by 5 bases and J by 2 bases; unmatched bases: 30. The CDR3 sequence: CASSRGSTGTGTSGFSGATDTQYF. The DNA of the CDR3 is TGTGCCAGCAGCCGAGGGTCTACAGGGACCGGGACTAGCGGATTCTCTGGGGCCACAGATACGCAGTATTTT.

The table lists this clonotype with many counts. The chain recombines TRBV7-2 with TRBJ2-5; D is possibly TRBD2 (7 bases). The CDR3 runs 16 residues. Trimming pared 5 bases from V and 7 bases from J, leaving 23 bases between. CDR1 is SGHTA and CDR2 is FQGNSA in the germline V gene. CDR3 DNA: TGTGCCAGCAGCCCTCGGGGGGCGGATGGTTTTGGGACCCAGTACTTC. It codes for CASSPRGADGFGTQYF.

A remark on this clonotype: A far larger clone is only one base removed, so a read error is likely. The chain recombines TRBV28 with TRBJ1-1, with D possibly being TRBD1 (5 bases). CDR1 MDHEN and CDR2 SYDVKM come from the germline V gene. The CDR3 is made up of 14 amino acids. The CDR3 DNA reads TGTGCCACCAGTGAGACCAGGGATCAAAAGAGGGCTTTCTTT. Its translation: CATSETRDQKRAFF.

The chain joins TRBV7-2 to TRBJ2-3, with 11 bases aligning to TRBD2. This CDR3 is 18 amino acids long. CDR1 is SGHTA, CDR2 FQGNSA, per germline. The V and J ends lost 1 base and 5 bases, in that order; junction bases with no gene match: 11. The CDR3 DNA reads TGTGCCAGCAGCTTAGTCTTAGCGGGAGGGCCAAGATTAGATACGCAGTATTTT. It encodes CASSLVLAGGPRLDTQYF.

On this clonotype itself: A far larger clone is a single base away, which makes a read error likely. The chain employs TRBV7-9 and TRBJ2-5; D call uncertain. From germline, CDR1 is SEHNR and CDR2 FQNEAQ (reference sequence). The CDR3 totals 12 residues. This CDR3 is CSSSSGGETQYF. The CDR3 DNA is TGTTCCAGCAGCTCTGGCGGCGAGACCCAGTACTTC.

This clonotype was picked up many times. The V gene is TRBV9, the J gene TRBJ1-1, with D maybe TRBD1 (5 bases). V shed 0 bases and J shed 7 bases, with 13 bases lying between them. The CDR3 totals 14 residues. Germline loops: CDR1 SGDLS, CDR2 YYNGEE. The CDR3 here is CASSVAGGSDEAFF. CDR3 in DNA: TGTGCCAGCAGCGTAGCGGGGGGTTCCGATGAAGCTTTCTTT.

This clonotype showed up just a few times. This rearrangement joins TRBV7-9 to TRBJ1-5, with D possibly matching TRBD1 (5 bases). From germline, CDR1 is SEHNR and CDR2 FQNEAQ (reference sequence). V was cut by 5 bases and J by 6 bases, with 11 bases left in between. This CDR3 has 13 amino acids. This chain's CDR3 is CASSPIGGQPQHF. In nucleotides, the CDR3 is TGTGCCAGCAGCCCCATTGGGGGTCAGCCCCAGCATTTT.

This clonotype occurred many times. The chain combines TRBV4-1 with TRBJ1-4; D is unresolved. Trimming took 0 bases from V and 0 from J, leaving 11 bases between them. Germline V gene data show CDR1 as MGHRA and CDR2 as YSYEKL. The CDR3 is made up of 17 amino acids. The CDR3 nucleotides are TGCGCCAGCAGCCAAGATGAACGCCAGGCAACTAATGAAAAACTGTTTTTT. This translates into CASSQDERQATNEKLFF.

This clonotype showed up many times. J is TRBJ2-7 and V is TRBV6-5; 9 bases are a match to TRBD2. Trimming took 0 bases from V and 6 from J; bases not matched to a gene: 9. There are 16 residues in the CDR3. In germline, CDR1 is MNHEY, CDR2 SVGAGI. In nucleotides, the CDR3 is TGTGCCAGCAGTTACTCGATAGCGGGAGATGAGGGCGAGCAGTACTTC. Its protein product is CASSYSIAGDEGEQYF.

This clonotype has a count of ten or more. This chain links TRBV27 with TRBJ2-7, with D possibly matching TRBD2 (5 bases). The CDR3 has 14 residues. V gave up 2 bases and J gave up 2 bases, with 10 bases separating them. Germline V CDR1 and CDR2: MNHEY, SMNVEV (reference sequence). CDR3 sequence reads: CASSLGAAAYEQYF. Written as DNA, the CDR3 is TGTGCCAGCAGTTTAGGCGCAGCGGCCTACGAGCAGTACTTC.

This clonotype was seen repeatedly, ten times or more. This sequence joins TRBV7-2 and TRBJ2-3; 8 bases line up with TRBD1. V was pared by 5 bases and J by 5 bases, with 9 bases of the junction left unmatched. The CDR3 sequence is 15 residues long. Germline-derived CDR1 and CDR2 are SGHTA and FQGNSA. The CDR3 DNA follows: TGTGCCAGCAGCCCGCGACAGGGGTCAGGAGATACGCAGTATTTT. Encoded protein: CASSPRQGSGDTQYF.

The sample holds a few counts of this clonotype. This chain links TRBV19 with TRBJ1-2; the match to TRBD1 covers 8 bases. V lost 4 bases to trimming and J lost 6 bases; unmatched junction nucleotides: 4. Germline CDR1 and CDR2: LNHDA and SQIVND (reference sequence). The CDR3 runs 13 residues. The CDR3 nucleotides are TGTGCCAGTAGTACCACAGGGGGTCATGGCTACACCTTC. It translates to CASSTTGGHGYTF.

As to this clonotype: The junction departs from germline at one end; a sequencing error may be responsible. The chain couples TRBV12-3 or TRBV12-4 to TRBJ2-7; no reliable D call. This CDR3 has 15 amino acids. The CDR3 bases are TGTGCCAGCAGCTTAGGAAGCGTAAGCTCCTACGAGCAGTACTTC. It is translated as CASSLGSVSSYEQYF.

J is TRBJ1-2 and V is TRBV4-2; TRBD1 aligns across 11 bases. The V and J ends lost 5 bases and 4 bases, in that order; junction bases with no gene match: 6. This CDR3 is built from 15 residues. CDR1 LGHNA and CDR2 YNFKEQ come from the germline V gene. CDR3 nucleotides: TGTGCCAGCAGCTCGGGACAGGGGGTCGGCTATGGCTACACCTTC. Its protein is CASSSGQGVGYGYTF.

This clonotype was picked up many times. V usage is TRBV29-1 and J usage is TRBJ1-2, with D unresolved. Germline V lookup: CDR1 SQVTM, CDR2 ANQGSEA. Trimming pared 3 bases from V and 1 base from J, leaving 6 bases between. This CDR3 contains 12 residues. The CDR3: CSVDDDNYGYTF. In DNA, the CDR3 is TGCAGCGTTGATGACGATAACTATGGCTACACCTTC.

The chain joins TRBV28 to TRBJ2-1; TRBD2 matches 10 bases. The CDR3 has 17 amino acids. Germline lookup yields CDR1 MDHEN and CDR2 SYDVKM. The J segment lost 0 bases and the V segment lost 4 bases, leaving 6 bases of the junction unmatched. CDR3 bases: TGTGCCAGCAGTTCCCCGGCTAGCGGGAGCTCCTACAATGAGCAGTTCTTC. Amino acids: CASSSPASGSSYNEQFF.

This clonotype showed up many times. The chain uses TRBV10-2 and TRBJ1-2; D is possibly TRBD1 (6 bases). CDR3 size: 12 residues. From germline, CDR1 is WSHSY and CDR2 SAAADI. Trimming took 7 bases from V and 5 from J, leaving 11 bases between them. The CDR3 DNA follows: TGCGCCAGCATGACGGACAGTTATGGCTACACCTTC. This codes for CASMTDSYGYTF.

This clonotype appeared many times. The J gene is TRBJ2-3, the V gene TRBV5-1, with D tentatively TRBD1 (5 bases). V dropped 5 bases and J dropped 2 bases, with 15 bases sitting between them. From germline, CDR1 is SGHRS and CDR2 YFSETQ. The CDR3 loop spans 15 amino acids. The CDR3 reads CASRGPSTNTDTQYF. As DNA, the CDR3 is TGCGCCAGCAGGGGGCCCAGCACGAACACAGATACGCAGTATTTT.